These 25 T cell receptor beta chains were all obtained from the same sample, sequenced in a study of CD8 T cells in ankylosing spondylitis. Study observations and caveats: Blood of patients with ankylosing spondylitis appeared to be characterized by a TCR beta motif of roughly eight highly homologous variants.

TCRdb reprocessed the 5' RACE reads via MiXCR and lists one record per CDR3 protein. This table holds almost 400,000 distinct CDR3 sequences, 20% to 25% found once. For these TCRs, the target antigens are not known. Sequencing was done on a sample of blood, either unsorted or a sorted T cell fraction (not recorded which). These receptors were collected from a male donor with ankylosing spondylitis.

This clonotype was counted only a few times. The gene calls are TRBV20-1 and TRBJ2-7; D is possibly TRBD1 (6 bases). The CDR3 runs 12 residues. Deletions cut 6 bases from V and 10 bases from J, with 19 bases between. Per the germline V gene, CDR1 is DFQATT and CDR2 is SNEGSKA (reference sequence). This chain's CDR3 is CSAIGQFQVQYF. CDR3 sequence (DNA): TGCAGTGCCATAGGACAGTTTCAGGTACAGTACTTC.

The J gene is TRBJ2-3, the V gene TRBV28; TRBD1 is a possible D gene (6 bases). Trimming stripped 2 bases from V and 3 bases from J, with 15 bases between. Germline values: CDR1 MDHEN, CDR2 SYDVKM. There are 16 residues in the CDR3. CDR3: CASSLPRDKRTDTQYF. As DNA, the CDR3 is TGTGCCAGCAGTTTACCTCGGGACAAGCGTACAGATACGCAGTATTTT.

In its sample, this clonotype was seen a few times. The CDR3 sequence is CASSSNPRQGGEQFF. The CDR3 nucleotides read TGCGCCAGCAGCTCAAACCCGAGACAGGGGGGCGAGCAGTTCTTC. The J gene is TRBJ2-1, the V gene TRBV5-1, with 9 nucleotides matching TRBD1. There are 15 residues in the CDR3. V was clipped by 3 bases and J by 10 bases; unmatched bases: 11. Germline CDR1 reads SGHRS; CDR2 reads YFSETQ.

This chain links TRBV12-3 or TRBV12-4 with TRBJ2-1; 12 bases agree with TRBD1. This CDR3 has 13 amino acids. The ends lost 9 bases at V and 8 bases at J; junction bases unmatched: 5. CDR3 residues: CASRDRGPDEQFF. As DNA, the CDR3 is TGTGCCAGTAGGGACAGGGGGCCGGATGAGCAGTTCTTC.

The rearrangement joins TRBV4-2 to TRBJ2-2, with 7 positions matching TRBD2. CDR3 size: 21 residues. From germline, CDR1 is LGHNA and CDR2 YNFKEQ. V gave up 0 bases and J gave up 0 bases; unmatched junction bases: 16. CDR3 protein: CASSQDFRLAAGRANTGELFF. Here the CDR3 DNA reads TGTGCCAGCAGCCAAGATTTTCGGCTAGCGGCCGGAAGAGCGAACACCGGGGAGCTGTTTTTT.

This clonotype showed up just a few times. CDR3 sequence (DNA): TGTGCCAGCAGTCCATACGGGGGAAGAAACGGAGAGACCCAGTACTTC. Translation: CASSPYGGRNGETQYF. This chain uses TRBV12-3 or TRBV12-4 with TRBJ2-5; maybe TRBD2 (6 bases). Trimming removed 5 bases at V and 4 bases at J, with 20 bases between. The CDR3 length is 16 residues.

V usage is TRBV5-8 and J usage is TRBJ2-5; D gene unclear. Trimming took 1 base from V and 1 from J, leaving 8 bases between them. CDR1 SGHTS and CDR2 YDEGEE come from the germline V gene. The CDR3 is 14 amino acids. This chain's CDR3 is CASSLRVAQETQYF. CDR3 DNA sequence: TGTGCCAGCAGCTTGAGGGTGGCCCAAGAGACCCAGTACTTC.

This clonotype has ten or more counts. V usage is TRBV20-1 and J usage is TRBJ2-1; D not resolved. Deletions cut 1 base from V and 4 bases from J, with 2 bases between. The CDR3 has 11 residues. Germline CDR1 reads DFQATT; CDR2 reads SNEGSKA (reference sequence). In nucleotides, the CDR3 is TGCAGTGCTAGAGTTTACAATGAGCAGTTCTTC. This gives the protein CSARVYNEQFF.

DNA of the CDR3: TGTGCCACCATGGCAGGGAGGGGTTACAATGAGCAGTTCTTC. Protein product: CATMAGRGYNEQFF. The chain is built from TRBV15 and TRBJ2-1; 7 bases are shared with TRBD2. V lost 7 bases to trimming and J lost 4 bases; unmatched junction nucleotides: 7. CDR1 and CDR2 (germline): LNHNV, YYDKDF (reference sequence). This CDR3 comprises 14 residues. The full variable domain, completed using reference TRBV15 and TRBJ2-1, is DAMVIQNPRYQVTQFGKPVTLSCSQTLNHNVMYWYQQKSSQAPKLLFHYYDKDFNNEADTPDNFQSRRPNTSFCFLDIRSPGLGDTAMYLCATMAGRGYNEQFFGPGTRLTVL.

Regarding this clonotype: Its ends do not fully match the called genes, so a read error is possible. The chain recombines TRBV20-1 with TRBJ2-7, with TRBD1 identical over 8 bases. This CDR3 is built from 12 residues. Per germline, CDR1 DFQATT and CDR2 SNEGSKA (reference sequence). CDR3 in DNA: TGCAGTGCTAGAGATGGACGGGACAGGATCTCCTTC. Translation gives CSARDGRDRISF.

This sequence joins TRBV20-1 and TRBJ1-4; 7 bases are a match to TRBD1. This CDR3 has 16 residues. V lost 0 bases to trimming and J lost 5 bases; unmatched junction nucleotides: 9. Per the germline V gene, CDR1 is DFQATT and CDR2 is SNEGSKA (reference sequence). This CDR3 reads CSARDVMDRWNEKLFF. The CDR3 nucleotides read TGCAGTGCTAGAGATGTGATGGACAGGTGGAATGAAAAACTGTTTTTT.

A word on this clonotype: The junction shows a germline mismatch at one end, possibly a read error. This sequence joins TRBV9 and TRBJ2-5; 8 bases agree with TRBD2. The CDR3 extends over 14 amino acids. Germline CDR1 SGDLS, CDR2 YYNGEE. The CDR3 reads CASSSTGGAEAQYF. Here the CDR3 DNA reads TGTGCCAGCAGCTCCACGGGGGGGGCAGAGGCCCAGTACTTC.

This clonotype showed up just a few times. The genes are TRBV10-3 and TRBJ1-3; 7 positions agree with TRBD1. The V gene end was trimmed by 9 bases and the J gene end by 3 bases; junction bases not matched to a gene: 8. Germline CDR1 and CDR2: ENHRY and SYGVKD. CDR3 length: 14 amino acids. CDR3 bases: TGTGCCATAGGTACAGGGGTAGGTGGAAACACCATATATTTT. Its protein is CAIGTGVGGNTIYF.

This clonotype was seen only a few times. The J gene is TRBJ2-1, the V gene TRBV5-1; TRBD1 might be the D (6 bases). CDR1 and CDR2 from the germline V gene are SGHRS and YFSETQ. V dropped 2 bases and J dropped 4 bases, with 10 bases sitting between them. The CDR3 consists of 14 residues. CDR3 nucleotide sequence: TGCGCCAGCAGCTTAGGGACATTGTACAATGAGCAGTTCTTC. This codes for CASSLGTLYNEQFF.

The chain uses TRBV6-2 or TRBV6-3 and TRBJ2-3; 7 bases agree with TRBD1. Germline CDR1 reads MNHEY; CDR2 reads SVGEGT. V was pared by 9 bases and J by 3 bases, with 12 bases of the junction left unmatched. This CDR3 is built from 15 residues. CDR3 nucleotides: TGTGCCAGTACAACCGGGACAGTGAGGACAGATACGCAGTATTTT. It specifies CASTTGTVRTDTQYF.

This clonotype was seen at least ten times. V is TRBV29-1 and J is TRBJ1-3, with D unclear. Per the germline V gene, CDR1 is SQVTM and CDR2 is ANQGSEA. V was shortened by 6 bases and J by 0 bases, with 9 bases between the two germline ends. This CDR3 is built from 13 residues. Written as DNA, the CDR3 is TGCAGCGTCGTCAGTAGCTCTGGAAACACCATATATTTT. It yields the protein CSVVSSSGNTIYF.

This chain joins TRBV12-3 or TRBV12-4 and TRBJ1-5; no reliable D call. The CDR3 extends over 14 amino acids. The germline V and J ends were trimmed by 2 bases and 1 base, with 6 bases remaining between them. The CDR3 protein is CASSLQQSNQPQHF. In DNA form, the CDR3 reads TGTGCCAGCAGTTTACAACAGAGCAATCAGCCCCAGCATTTT.

V and J are TRBV27 and TRBJ2-3; 8 bases map to TRBD2. V was clipped by 0 bases and J by 2 bases; unmatched bases: 7. The CDR3 covers 17 residues. The V gene's germline CDR1 is MNHEY and CDR2 SMNVEV (reference sequence). For the CDR3, the DNA is TGTGCCAGCAGTTTATCGAAACTAGCGGTCGTCACAGATACGCAGTATTTT. Its translation is CASSLSKLAVVTDTQYF.

The chain links TRBV9 to TRBJ2-6; 7 bases are a match to TRBD2. Germline CDR1 is SGDLS and CDR2 is YYNGEE. The trim removed 3 bases at V and 3 bases at J, leaving 6 bases unmatched. The CDR3 has 16 residues. CDR3 sequence reads: CASSALAVHGANVLTF. DNA for the CDR3: TGTGCCAGCAGCGCCCTAGCGGTCCATGGGGCCAACGTCCTGACTTTC.

This clonotype has just a few counts. The genes are TRBV12-3 or TRBV12-4 and TRBJ2-4; no clear D gene. The V end lost 3 bases, the J end lost 8 bases, and 5 bases lay between the germline ends. The CDR3 consists of 11 residues. CDR3 sequence reads: CASSFADIQYF. CDR3 nucleotides: TGTGCCAGCAGTTTTGCGGACATTCAGTACTTC.

The chain links TRBV18 to TRBJ2-7, with TRBD2 matching 8 bases. In germline, CDR1 is KGHSH, CDR2 LQKENI. Trimming cost V 3 bases and J 2 bases; bases outside gene matches: 12. The CDR3 runs 17 residues. The CDR3 protein is CASSPPGGFSGAYEQYF. For the CDR3, the DNA is TGTGCCAGCTCACCCCCCGGGGGTTTTAGCGGGGCCTACGAGCAGTACTTC.

The V and J genes are TRBV4-1 and TRBJ2-2; a possible D gene is TRBD2 (6 bases). This CDR3 comprises 14 residues. V gave up 3 bases and J gave up 2 bases, with 7 bases separating them. Germline V gene data show CDR1 as MGHRA and CDR2 as YSYEKL. The CDR3 loop is CASSHSGNTGELFF. As DNA, the CDR3 is TGCGCCAGCAGCCATAGCGGTAACACCGGGGAGCTGTTTTTT.

This chain joins TRBV7-2 and TRBJ2-7, with TRBD2 matching 13 bases. Per germline, CDR1 SGHTA and CDR2 FQGNSA. V was clipped by 5 bases and J by 2 bases; unmatched bases: 6. The length of the CDR3 is 16 residues. CDR3 nucleotide sequence: TGTGCCAGCAGCACGGGGACTAGCGGGGTAGCCTACGAGCAGTACTTC. Protein sequence: CASSTGTSGVAYEQYF.

The sample holds a few counts of this clonotype. The chain recombines TRBV20-1 with TRBJ2-7, with 8 bases lining up with TRBD1. Germline V CDR1 and CDR2: DFQATT, SNEGSKA (reference sequence). V lost 2 bases and J lost 7; bases outside the gene matches: 4. The CDR3 spans 12 residues. The chain's CDR3 is CSARQGAGEQYF. The DNA of the CDR3 is TGCAGTGCTAGACAGGGGGCGGGAGAGCAGTACTTC.

This clonotype has a handful of counts. V is TRBV24-1 and J is TRBJ2-7; maybe TRBD2 (6 bases). Trimming took off 7 bases at V and 4 bases at J, with 25 bases between the two ends. CDR3 length: 17 residues. Germline CDR1 is KGHDR and CDR2 is SFDVKD. The DNA for the CDR3 is TGTGCCACCAGCTTTGCCCCGTGGCGGGGTCTGAGGTACGAGCAGTACTTC. Its protein product is CATSFAPWRGLRYEQYF.